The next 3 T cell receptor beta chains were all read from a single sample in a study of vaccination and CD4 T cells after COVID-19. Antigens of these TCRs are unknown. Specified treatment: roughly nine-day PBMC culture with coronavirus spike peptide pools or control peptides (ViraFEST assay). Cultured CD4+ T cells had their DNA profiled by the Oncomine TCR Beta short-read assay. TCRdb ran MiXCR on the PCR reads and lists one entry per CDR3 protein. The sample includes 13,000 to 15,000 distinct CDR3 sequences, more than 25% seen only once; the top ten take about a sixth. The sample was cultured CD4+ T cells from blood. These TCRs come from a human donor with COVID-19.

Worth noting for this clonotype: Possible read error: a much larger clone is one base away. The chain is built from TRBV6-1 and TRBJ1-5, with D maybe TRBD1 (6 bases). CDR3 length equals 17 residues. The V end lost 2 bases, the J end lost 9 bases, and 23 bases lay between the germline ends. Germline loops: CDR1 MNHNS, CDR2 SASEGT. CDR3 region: CASSETGQKGFKRPQHF. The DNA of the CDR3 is TGTGCCAGCAGTGAAACGGGACAAAAGGGGTTCAAGAGGCCCCAGCATTTT.

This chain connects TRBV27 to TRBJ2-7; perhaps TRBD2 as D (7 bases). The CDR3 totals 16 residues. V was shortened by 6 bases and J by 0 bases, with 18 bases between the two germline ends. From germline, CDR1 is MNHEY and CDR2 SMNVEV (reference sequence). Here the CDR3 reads CASSRKRDKSSYEQYF. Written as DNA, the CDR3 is TGTGCCAGCAGCCGTAAGCGGGACAAGAGCTCCTACGAGCAGTACTTC.

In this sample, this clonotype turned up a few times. Here the CDR3 reads CASSLRLAGYEQYF. CDR3 DNA sequence: TGTGCCAGCAGCCTACGACTAGCGGGCTACGAGCAGTACTTC. This rearrangement joins TRBV7-2 to TRBJ2-7, with 10 positions matching TRBD2. Germline V CDR1 and CDR2: SGHTA, FQGNSA. The CDR3 consists of 14 residues. V was clipped by 5 bases and J by 3 bases; unmatched bases: 4.